These T cell receptor beta chains were read from a single sample in a study of blood T cell repertoires in COVID-19. The assay was immunoSEQ multiplex PCR, and TCRdb's table has in-frame clones only and misses some. The repertoire holds roughly 250,000 clones, with around nine tenths as singletons. Sequencing was done on a sample of PBMCs or T cells enriched from blood (not recorded which). The receptor source for this set is a young woman who had recovered from COVID-19. Both conserved end residues are part of each CDR3. Each record gives: J gene, D gene, V gene, CDR3 protein, CDR3 DNA. A D gene is named only where the DNA matches it firmly.

>TRBJ1-1|.|TRBV4-1
CASSQQGLAAEAFF
TGCGCCAGCAGCCAACAGGGATTGGCGGCTGAAGCTTTCTTT
>TRBJ2-7|TRBD2|TRBV7-2
CASSRPERGGPSSYEQYF
TGTGCCAGCAGTCGACCAGAGCGGGGGGGCCCTAGCTCCTACGAGCAGTACTTC
>TRBJ1-2|.|TRBV5-1
CASSLGQGPGYTF
TGCGCCAGCAGCTTGGGGCAGGGGCCTGGCTACACCTTC
>TRBJ2-2|TRBD1|TRBV2
CASSSGTGGFVGELFF
TGTGCCAGCAGTTCCGGGACAGGGGGTTTTGTGGGGGAGCTGTTTTTT
>TRBJ1-2|TRBD1|TRBV13
CASSSGQGAPLNYGYTF
TGTGCCAGCAGCTCAGGACAGGGGGCACCTTTAAACTATGGCTACACCTTC
>TRBJ1-5|TRBD1|TRBV19
CASSIPRGMWAKPQHF
TGTGCCAGTAGTATACCCAGGGGGATGTGGGCTAAGCCCCAGCATTTT
>TRBJ2-7|TRBD2|TRBV14
CASSQDVGLADHSYEQYF
TGTGCCAGCAGCCAAGACGTGGGACTAGCGGACCACTCCTACGAGCAGTACTTC
>TRBJ2-5|.|TRBV11-3
CASSLGIFDQETQYF
TGTGCCAGCAGCTTAGGTATTTTTGACCAAGAGACCCAGTACTTC
>TRBJ2-3|TRBD2|TRBV5-1
CASSVSGSTDTQYF
TGCGCCAGCAGCGTTAGCGGGAGCACAGATACGCAGTATTTT
>TRBJ2-5|TRBD1|TRBV2
CASSGATGAYQETQYF
TGTGCCAGCAGTGGAGCGACAGGGGCCTATCAAGAGACCCAGTACTTC
>TRBJ2-7|.|TRBV6-5
CASSPTGSPYEQYF
TGTGCCAGCAGTCCGACCGGGAGTCCCTACGAGCAGTACTTC